The clone carrying this T cell receptor beta chain was seen a few times. The antigen is unknown. These data originate in a study of T-cell memory formation after mild COVID-19. Study information: TCR clusters were largely donor specific. Whole-study results and caveats: Some responding clones appeared in pre-infection memory, suggesting cross-reactive memory joined.

TCRdb called the 5' RACE reads again in MiXCR, with one record for every CDR3 protein. Of a few hundred thousand distinct CDR3 sequences listed, 28% are singletons. The CDR3 has 14 residues. The germline CDR1 and CDR2 sequences are SNHLY and FYNNEI. Trimming stripped 6 bases from V and 1 base from J, with 10 bases between. This sequence originates from an adult woman who had mild COVID-19 (a few samples of this study predate the infection). Cell type and time point are not known. The sequenced material came from PBMCs or a T cell subset sorted from them (not recorded which). The genes are TRBV2 and TRBJ1-5, with D unclear. This CDR3 reads CASSPLLSNQPQHF. CDR3 sequence (DNA): TGTGCCAGCAGCCCCCTGCTGAGCAATCAGCCCCAGCATTTT.